This TCR beta chain was obtained from a study of T cells after yellow fever vaccination. From germline, CDR1 is SGHTA and CDR2 FQGNSA. Between the trimmed V and J ends, which lost 1 base and 0 bases, there was a span of 9 bases. The CDR3 sequence is 16 residues long. TCRdb called the 5' RACE reads again in MiXCR, with one record for every CDR3 protein. The table lists about 220,000 distinct CDR3 sequences, approximately 3% of them singletons. This clonotype was found many times. The gene calls are TRBV7-2 and TRBJ2-2; D possibly corresponds to TRBD1 (6 bases). Specimen: CD4+ T cells sorted from PBMCs, collected 10 days after the yellow fever booster vaccination. The TCR was taken from a man between 18 and 29 years old who received the YFV17D yellow fever vaccine. CDR3 nucleotides: TGTGCCAGCAGCTTAGTCCGGACAGCGAACACCGGGGAGCTGTTTTTT. Translation: CASSLVRTANTGELFF.